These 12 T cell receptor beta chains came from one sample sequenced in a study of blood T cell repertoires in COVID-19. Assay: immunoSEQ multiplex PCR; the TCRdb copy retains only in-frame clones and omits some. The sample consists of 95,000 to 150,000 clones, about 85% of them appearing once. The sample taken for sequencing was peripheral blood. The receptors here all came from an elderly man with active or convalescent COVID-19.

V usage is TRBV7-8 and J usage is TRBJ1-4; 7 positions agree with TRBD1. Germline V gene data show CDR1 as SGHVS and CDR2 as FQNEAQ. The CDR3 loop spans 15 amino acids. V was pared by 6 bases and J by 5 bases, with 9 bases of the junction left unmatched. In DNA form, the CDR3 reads TGTGCCAGCAGTCGCAGTACAGGGGAAAATGAAAAACTGTTTTTT. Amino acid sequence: CASSRSTGENEKLFF.

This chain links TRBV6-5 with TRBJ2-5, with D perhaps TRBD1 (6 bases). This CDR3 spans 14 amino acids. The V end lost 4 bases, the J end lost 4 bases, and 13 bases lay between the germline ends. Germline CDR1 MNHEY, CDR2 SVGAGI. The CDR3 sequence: CASSSWGRGETQYF. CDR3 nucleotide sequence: TGTGCCAGCAGTTCTTGGGGCAGGGGAGAGACCCAGTACTTC.

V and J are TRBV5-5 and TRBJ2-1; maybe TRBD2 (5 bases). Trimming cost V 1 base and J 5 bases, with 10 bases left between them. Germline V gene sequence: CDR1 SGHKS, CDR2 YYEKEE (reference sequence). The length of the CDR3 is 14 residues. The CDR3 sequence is CASSLWSGDNEQFF. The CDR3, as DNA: TGTGCCAGCAGCTTGTGGTCCGGGGACAATGAGCAGTTCTTC.

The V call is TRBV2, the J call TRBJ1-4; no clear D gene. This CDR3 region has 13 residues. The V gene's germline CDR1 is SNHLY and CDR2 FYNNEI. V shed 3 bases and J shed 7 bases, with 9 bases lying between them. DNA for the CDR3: TGTGCCAGCAGTGAGTTTCAGATTGAAAAACTGTTTTTT. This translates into CASSEFQIEKLFF. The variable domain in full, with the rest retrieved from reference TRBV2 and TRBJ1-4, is EPEVTQTPSHQVTQMGQEVILRCVPISNHLYFYWYRQILGQKVEFLVSFYNNEISEKSEIFDDQFSVERPDGSNFTLKIRSTKLEDSAMYFCASSEFQIEKLFFGSGTQLSVL.

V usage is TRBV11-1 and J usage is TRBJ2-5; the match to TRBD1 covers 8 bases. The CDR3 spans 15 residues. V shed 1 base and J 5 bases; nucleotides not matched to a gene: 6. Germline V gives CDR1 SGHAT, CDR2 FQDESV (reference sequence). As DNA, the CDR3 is TGTGCCAGCAGCTTAGTGTCAGGGGGCCGTGAGACCCAGTACTTC. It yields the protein CASSLVSGGRETQYF.

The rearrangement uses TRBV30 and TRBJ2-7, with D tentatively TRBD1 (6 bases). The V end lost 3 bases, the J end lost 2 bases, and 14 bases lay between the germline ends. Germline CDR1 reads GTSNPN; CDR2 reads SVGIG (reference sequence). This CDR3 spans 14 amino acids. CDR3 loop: CAWSPDRLAYEQYF. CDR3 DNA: TGTGCCTGGAGCCCGGACAGATTAGCCTACGAGCAGTACTTC.

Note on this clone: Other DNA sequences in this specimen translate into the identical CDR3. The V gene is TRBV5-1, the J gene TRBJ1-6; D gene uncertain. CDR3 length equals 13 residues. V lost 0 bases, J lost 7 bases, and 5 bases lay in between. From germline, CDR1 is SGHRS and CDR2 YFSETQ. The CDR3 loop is CASSLAGNSPLHF. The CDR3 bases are TGCGCCAGCAGCTTGGCCGGGAATTCACCCCTCCACTTT.

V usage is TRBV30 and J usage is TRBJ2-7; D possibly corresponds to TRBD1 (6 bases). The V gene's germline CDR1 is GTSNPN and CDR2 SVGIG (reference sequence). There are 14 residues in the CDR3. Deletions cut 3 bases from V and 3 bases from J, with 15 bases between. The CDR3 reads CAWSAGTTLYEQYF. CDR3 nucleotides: TGTGCCTGGAGCGCCGGGACAACCCTCTACGAGCAGTACTTC.

The CDR3 protein is CSASRGDTQYF. CDR3 DNA sequence: TGCAGTGCTAGTCGAGGAGATACGCAGTATTTT. This chain joins TRBV20-1 and TRBJ2-3; D is undetermined. CDR1 and CDR2 from the germline V gene are DFQATT and SNEGSKA (reference sequence). There are 11 residues in the CDR3. Trimming stripped 3 bases from V and 5 bases from J, with 6 bases between.

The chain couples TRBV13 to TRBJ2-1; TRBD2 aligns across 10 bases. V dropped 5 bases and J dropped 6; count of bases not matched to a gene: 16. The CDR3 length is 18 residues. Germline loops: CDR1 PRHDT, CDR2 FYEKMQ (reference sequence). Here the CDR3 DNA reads TGTGCCAGCAGCCCCGGAGGGTGGTTAGCGGGGGGATTCAATGAGCAGTTCTTC. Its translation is CASSPGGWLAGGFNEQFF. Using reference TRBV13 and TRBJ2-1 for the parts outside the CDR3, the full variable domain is AAGVIQSPRHLIKEKRETATLKCYPIPRHDTVYWYQQGPGQDPQFLISFYEKMQSDKGSIPDRFSAQQFSDYHSELNMSSLELGDSALYFCASSPGGWLAGGFNEQFFGPGTRLTVL.

The CDR3 sequence is CASSLALSGEAFF. In DNA form, the CDR3 reads TGTGCCAGCAGTTTGGCTCTATCGGGGGAAGCTTTCTTT. The rearrangement links TRBV28 to TRBJ1-1, with D unresolved. V was pared by 3 bases and J by 8 bases, with 13 bases between. CDR1 is MDHEN and CDR2 is SYDVKM in the germline V gene. This CDR3 is 13 amino acids long.

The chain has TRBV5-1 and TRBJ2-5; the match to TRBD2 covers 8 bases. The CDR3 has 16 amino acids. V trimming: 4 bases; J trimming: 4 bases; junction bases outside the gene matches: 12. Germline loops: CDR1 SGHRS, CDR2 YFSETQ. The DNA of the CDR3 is TGCGCCAGCAGCGTAACCGGGACTAGAGGAGGAGAGACCCAGTACTTC. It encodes CASSVTGTRGGETQYF.